This TCR beta chain was captured by sequencing in a study of blood T cell repertoires in COVID-19. At the level of the study: COVID-19 samples, acute and convalescent, were from the United States, Italy and Spain.

Germline CDR1 and CDR2: SNHLY and FYNNEI. V lost 0 bases and J lost 5, with 10 bases in between. The CDR3 runs to 15 residues. Per the original methods: Amplification from reference gene primers served as the basis for estimated nucleated cell counts. Sequenced by immunoSEQ multiplex PCR; TCRdb stores in-frame clones only, minus some. That table furnishes V, J and clone size, whereas the DNA furnished D and trimming. The sample lists some 100,000 clones; about 77% were seen once. The chain combines TRBV2 with TRBJ2-2; tentative D call: TRBD2 (5 bases). This TCR derives from a man between 65 and 85 years old with active or convalescent COVID-19. The sample comprised peripheral blood. In DNA, the CDR3 is TGTGCCAGCAGTGAAGCGCTGAGGGCTACCGGGGAGCTGTTTTTT. Its translation is CASSEALRATGELFF.